The 25 T cell receptor beta chains below come from one sample, sequenced in a study of blood T cell repertoires in COVID-19. The method was immunoSEQ multiplex PCR; TCRdb's version includes in-frame clones alone and lacks a portion of them. This table holds tens of thousands of clones, around 85% found once. Sequenced: peripheral blood. Every receptor here comes from a woman of 80 years or more with active or convalescent COVID-19.

This sequence joins TRBV7-8 and TRBJ1-4; tentatively, D is TRBD1 (5 bases). V lost 2 bases and J lost 3, with 13 bases in between. CDR3 size: 16 residues. Germline values: CDR1 SGHVS, CDR2 FQNEAQ. The CDR3: CASSLSPGGSNEKLFF. In nucleotides, the CDR3 is TGTGCCAGCAGCTTAAGTCCGGGGGGGTCTAATGAAAAACTGTTTTTT.

This clone has a handful of counts. The V call is TRBV9, the J call TRBJ1-1, with a weak D call TRBD1 (6 bases). The CDR3 spans 13 residues. Per the germline V gene, CDR1 is SGDLS and CDR2 is YYNGEE. Trimming removed 4 bases from V and 1 base from J, with 8 bases in between. This CDR3 is CASSKTGNTEAFF. The DNA for the CDR3 is TGTGCCAGCAGCAAGACAGGGAACACTGAAGCTTTCTTT.

This clone was picked up one time. V and J are TRBV3-1 (or the pseudogene TRBV3-2) and TRBJ1-4; D unresolved. The CDR3 has 12 amino acids. V was clipped by 1 base and J by 7 bases, with 4 bases between them. Germline CDR1 is LGHDT and CDR2 is YNNKEL (reference sequence). The CDR3 loop reads CASSQVREKLFF. In nucleotides, the CDR3 is TGTGCCAGCAGCCAAGTCCGTGAAAAACTGTTTTTT.

This clone was detected only once. V gene TRBV4-3 combines with J gene TRBJ2-1, with a weak D call TRBD2 (6 bases). The CDR3 extends over 16 amino acids. Looked up from germline, CDR1 is LGHNA and CDR2 is YSLEER. With 0 bases removed from V and 4 bases from J, the gap between germline ends came to 13 bases. The CDR3 region is CASSQDTGETYNEQFF. CDR3 DNA: TGCGCCAGCAGCCAAGACACGGGGGAGACTTACAATGAGCAGTTCTTC.

The genes are TRBV2 and TRBJ2-7, with 13 bases aligning to TRBD2. Losses at the gene ends were 6 bases for V and 5 bases for J; bases not matched to a gene: 4. The V gene's germline CDR1 is SNHLY and CDR2 FYNNEI. The CDR3 consists of 14 residues. The CDR3 DNA reads as TGTGCCAGCAGACTAGCGGGAGGGCCGAACGAGCAGTACTTC. Its translation is CASRLAGGPNEQYF. The full variable domain, rest sourced from reference TRBV2 and TRBJ2-7, is EPEVTQTPSHQVTQMGQEVILRCVPISNHLYFYWYRQILGQKVEFLVSFYNNEISEKSEIFDDQFSVERPDGSNFTLKIRSTKLEDSAMYFCASRLAGGPNEQYFGPGTRLTVT.

This clone was seen once. The CDR3 reads CAISEGQGNTEAFF. The DNA for the CDR3 is TGTGCCATCAGTGAGGGGCAGGGCAACACTGAAGCTTTCTTT. This chain joins TRBV10-3 and TRBJ1-1; the D gene is possibly TRBD1 (5 bases). The CDR3 contains 14 residues. Trimming removed 2 bases from V and 2 bases from J, with 9 bases in between. Germline V gene lookup returns CDR1 ENHRY and CDR2 SYGVKD.

This clone occurred once. The gene calls are TRBV6-6 and TRBJ2-3, with D tentatively TRBD1 (5 bases). V lost 6 bases to trimming and J lost 0 bases, with 13 bases between them. Germline-derived CDR1 and CDR2 are MNHNY and SVGAGI (reference sequence). The CDR3 sequence is 15 residues long. CDR3 DNA: TGTGCCAGCAGCCCCGTGGGGCCAAGCACAGATACGCAGTATTTT. Residues: CASSPVGPSTDTQYF.

The chain links TRBV19 to TRBJ2-3, with 7 bases identical to TRBD2. V trimming: 6 bases; J trimming: 5 bases; junction bases outside the gene matches: 5. This CDR3 is built from 13 residues. CDR1 and CDR2 (germline): LNHDA, SQIVND (reference sequence). The DNA of the CDR3 is TGTGCCAGTAGCGGACTAGTTAGAGATACGCAGTATTTT. Encoded protein: CASSGLVRDTQYF. Supplemented by reference TRBV19 and TRBJ2-3, the full variable domain reads DGGITQSPKYLFRKEGQNVTLSCEQNLNHDAMYWYRQDPGQGLRLIYYSQIVNDFQKGDIAEGYSVSREKKESFPLTVTSAQKNPTAFYLCASSGLVRDTQYFGPGTRLTVL.

This clone appeared a few times. The J gene is TRBJ2-7, the V gene TRBV15; D possibly corresponds to TRBD2 (6 bases). Germline CDR1 is LNHNV and CDR2 is YYDKDF (reference sequence). The CDR3 extends over 15 amino acids. V lost 4 bases and J 4 bases, leaving 17 bases between the germline ends. The CDR3 region is CATSNTGTHAYEQYF. Here the CDR3 DNA reads TGTGCCACCAGCAACACCGGGACTCATGCATACGAGCAGTACTTC.

This chain joins TRBV5-1 and TRBJ2-7; possible D gene TRBD1, 5 bases. Germline V lookup: CDR1 SGHRS, CDR2 YFSETQ. CDR3 length: 18 amino acids. Trimming took 4 bases from V and 6 from J, leaving 29 bases between them. The CDR3 nucleotides are TGCGCCAGCAGCCTAACGTCCTCCCTCCCGTGGCAAAGGGGCGAGCAGTACTTC. This encodes CASSLTSSLPWQRGEQYF.

The chain links TRBV27 to TRBJ2-7; TRBD1 is a possible D gene (6 bases). The CDR3 spans 15 residues. Germline lookup yields CDR1 MNHEY and CDR2 SMNVEV (reference sequence). The V gene lost 5 bases and the J gene lost 4 bases, with 18 bases spanning the gap. The CDR3 DNA is TGTGCCAGCAGTCTCCCGTCTGGGGGCGTTTACGAGCAGTACTTC. Translated, it gives CASSLPSGGVYEQYF.

V gene TRBV11-2 combines with J gene TRBJ1-1; no clear D gene. V dropped 2 bases and J dropped 1 base, with 11 bases sitting between them. Looked up from germline, CDR1 is SGHAT and CDR2 is FQNNGV. The CDR3 has 15 residues. CDR3 bases: TGTGCCAGCAGCTTACTTATAGCCTCGAACACTGAAGCTTTCTTT. This sequence encodes CASSLLIASNTEAFF. Supplemented by reference TRBV11-2 and TRBJ1-1, the full variable domain reads EAGVAQSPRYKIIEKRQSVAFWCNPISGHATLYWYQQILGQGPKLLIQFQNNGVVDDSQLPKDRFSAERLKGVDSTLKIQPAKLEDSAVYLCASSLLIASNTEAFFGQGTRLTVV.

The genes are TRBV9 and TRBJ2-2; 8 bases agree with TRBD2. Germline-derived CDR1 and CDR2 are SGDLS and YYNGEE. The CDR3 is 20 residues long. The trim removed 4 bases at V and 6 bases at J, leaving 23 bases unmatched. The CDR3 sequence is CASSPTVPLVVAGLSGELFF. As DNA, the CDR3 is TGTGCCAGCAGCCCGACAGTCCCCCTCGTGGTAGCGGGACTTTCCGGGGAGCTGTTTTTT. Complete variable domain (other parts from reference TRBV9 and TRBJ2-2): DSGVTQTPKHLITATGQRVTLRCSPRSGDLSVYWYQQSLDQGLQFLIQYYNGEERAKGNILERFSAQQFPDLHSELNLSSLELGDSALYFCASSPTVPLVVAGLSGELFFGEGSRLTVL.

CDR3 in amino acids: CASSAPTSGMFNEQFF. DNA for the CDR3: TGTGCCAGCAGCGCCCCAACTAGCGGGATGTTTAATGAGCAGTTCTTC. J is TRBJ2-1 and V is TRBV7-9; 10 nucleotides match TRBD2. Germline trimming cut 5 bases from V and 7 bases from J; bases unmatched to any gene: 11. This CDR3 contains 16 residues. Germline CDR1 SEHNR, CDR2 FQNEAQ (reference sequence).

This clone was seen at least ten times. The chain joins TRBV27 to TRBJ2-7; TRBD1 is a possible D gene (6 bases). Germline lookup yields CDR1 MNHEY and CDR2 SMNVEV (reference sequence). Trimming left V 11 bases short and J 3 bases short, with 17 bases between. CDR3 size: 13 residues. CDR3 protein: CAAAPGASYEQYF. The CDR3 DNA follows: TGTGCCGCAGCGCCAGGGGCTAGCTACGAGCAGTACTTC.

This clone was seen once. This rearrangement joins TRBV7-2 to TRBJ2-2, with 10 bases that match TRBD2. CDR1 SGHTA and CDR2 FQGNSA come from the germline V gene. Trimming cost V 5 bases and J 7 bases; bases outside gene matches: 7. This CDR3 has 15 amino acids. DNA for the CDR3: TGTGCCAGCAGCATTCTAGCGGGGGCGGTCGGGGAGCTGTTTTTT. Its translation: CASSILAGAVGELFF.

The count of this clone is one. The chain employs TRBV7-2 and TRBJ2-1; 7 bases map to TRBD2. Germline assignment: CDR1 SGHTA and CDR2 FQGNSA. The CDR3 has 15 amino acids. Losses at the gene ends were 1 base for V and 3 bases for J; bases not matched to a gene: 3. CDR3 coding DNA: TGTGCCAGCAGCTTAGAAGCGGGGCGCTACAATGAGCAGTTCTTC. It specifies CASSLEAGRYNEQFF. The entire variable domain, with the rest obtained from reference TRBV7-2 and TRBJ2-1, is as follows: GAGVSQSPSNKVTEKGKDVELRCDPISGHTALYWYRQSLGQGLEFLIYFQGNSAPDKSGLPSDRFSAERTGGSVSTLTIQRTQQEDSAVYLCASSLEAGRYNEQFFGPGTRLTVL.

This clone was observed a few times. The V call is TRBV12-3 or TRBV12-4, the J call TRBJ1-1; D might be TRBD1 (5 bases). Trimming left V 3 bases short and J 11 bases short, with 16 bases between. The CDR3 loop spans 13 amino acids. The CDR3 here is CASSLRSGGAAFF. DNA of the CDR3: TGTGCCAGCAGTTTGAGGTCCGGAGGGGCCGCTTTCTTT.

The V call is TRBV9, the J call TRBJ1-3; D gene unclear. The CDR3 runs to 16 residues. V lost 2 bases, J lost 0 bases, and 12 bases lay in between. CDR1 is SGDLS and CDR2 is YYNGEE in the germline V gene. The CDR3 is CASSVTHAPSGNTIYF. DNA of the CDR3: TGTGCCAGCAGCGTGACTCATGCCCCCTCTGGAAACACCATATATTTT.

V usage is TRBV7-2 and J usage is TRBJ2-5, with D maybe TRBD2 (5 bases). Trimming removed 4 bases at V and 4 bases at J, with 16 bases between. Germline V gene lookup returns CDR1 SGHTA and CDR2 FQGNSA. CDR3 length equals 15 residues. CDR3 coding DNA: TGTGCCAGCAGCTACCGAGGAGGCAGCCCAGAGACCCAGTACTTC. It encodes CASSYRGGSPETQYF.

This sequence joins TRBV11-2 and TRBJ2-1; TRBD2 agrees at 10 bases. Germline CDR1 and CDR2: SGHAT and FQNNGV. V lost 2 bases, J lost 5 bases, and 3 bases stayed unmatched. The CDR3 runs 15 residues. CDR3 sequence: CASSLRTSGNNEQFF. In nucleotides, the CDR3 is TGTGCCAGCAGCTTACGGACTAGCGGTAACAATGAGCAGTTCTTC.

This clone was picked up a small number of times. V gene TRBV3-1 (or the pseudogene TRBV3-2) combines with J gene TRBJ1-2; D remains unclear. CDR3 length equals 15 residues. Germline lookup yields CDR1 LGHDT and CDR2 YNNKEL (reference sequence). Trimming took off 2 bases at V and 5 bases at J, with 15 bases between the two ends. CDR3 nucleotides: TGTGCCAGCAGCCAATCTCAGTGGCCCGAATATGGCTACACCTTC. This translates into CASSQSQWPEYGYTF.

This chain connects TRBV19 to TRBJ2-6; weak D call: TRBD1 (6 bases). Germline CDR1 LNHDA, CDR2 SQIVND (reference sequence). The CDR3 is 15 amino acids. The V gene lost 5 bases and the J gene lost 0 bases, with 8 bases spanning the gap. The CDR3 bases are TGTGCCAGTAGTCAAGGGGGCTCTGGGGCCAACGTCCTGACTTTC. Protein product: CASSQGGSGANVLTF.

This chain joins TRBV14 and TRBJ2-1; D may be TRBD2 (5 bases). V gave up 4 bases and J gave up 0 bases, with 10 bases separating them. This CDR3 region has 15 residues. From germline, CDR1 is SGHDN and CDR2 FVKESK. In nucleotides, the CDR3 is TGTGCCAGCAGCCGGGGAGCGGTCTCCTACAATGAGCAGTTCTTC. It specifies CASSRGAVSYNEQFF.

This clone was recorded once. V and J are TRBV9 and TRBJ2-3; the match to TRBD2 covers 11 bases. The V gene's germline CDR1 is SGDLS and CDR2 YYNGEE. The CDR3 is 17 residues long. V gave up 2 bases and J gave up 4 bases; unmatched junction bases: 9. In DNA form, the CDR3 reads TGTGCCAGCAGCGTTCTACTAGCGGGAGAGGTGTCAGATACGCAGTATTTT. Translating it yields CASSVLLAGEVSDTQYF.